The TCR beta chain described here comes from a study of blood T cell repertoires in COVID-19. Background on the study: Samples taken during acute and convalescent COVID-19 were collected in the United States, Italy and Spain. In each case, the material was cDNA or gDNA derived from T cells, B-cell-depleted T cells, or PBMCs.

Only in-frame clones appear in the TCRdb table, and some are missing; sequencing was by immunoSEQ multiplex PCR. This sample carries some 250,000 clones, roughly 79% of them seen once, and the ten largest clones take roughly 2.9%. Sequenced input: peripheral blood. This TCR was sampled from a woman between 55 and 75 years old with active or convalescent COVID-19.

Here the CDR3 DNA reads TGTGCCAGCAGTTTAGGACAGTTTGTTCCGGTACCGGGGACTGAAGCTTTCTTT. This sequence encodes CASSLGQFVPVPGTEAFF. The V gene is TRBV27, the J gene TRBJ1-1; a possible D gene is TRBD1 (6 bases). The CDR3 is 18 amino acids. V dropped 2 bases and J dropped 5 bases, with 24 bases sitting between them. CDR1 is MNHEY and CDR2 is SMNVEV in the germline V gene (reference sequence).